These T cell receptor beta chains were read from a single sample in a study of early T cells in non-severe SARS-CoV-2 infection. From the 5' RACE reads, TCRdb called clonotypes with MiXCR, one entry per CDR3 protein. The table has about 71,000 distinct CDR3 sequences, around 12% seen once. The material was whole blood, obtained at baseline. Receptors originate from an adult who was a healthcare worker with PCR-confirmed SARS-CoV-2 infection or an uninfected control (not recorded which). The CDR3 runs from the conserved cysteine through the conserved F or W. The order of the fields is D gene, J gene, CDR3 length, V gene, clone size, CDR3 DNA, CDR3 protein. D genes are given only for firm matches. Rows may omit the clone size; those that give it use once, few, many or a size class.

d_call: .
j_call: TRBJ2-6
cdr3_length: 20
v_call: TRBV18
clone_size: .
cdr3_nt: TGTGCCAGCTCACCCGTGGGCGGCTCACTTGCGATAACTGGGGCCAACGTCCTGACTTTC
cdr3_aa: CASSPVGGSLAITGANVLTF

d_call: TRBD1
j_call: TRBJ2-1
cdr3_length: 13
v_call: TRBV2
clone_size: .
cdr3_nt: TGTGCCAGCAGCCAGGGGGCGAGGGGTGAGCAGTTCTTC
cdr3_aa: CASSQGARGEQFF

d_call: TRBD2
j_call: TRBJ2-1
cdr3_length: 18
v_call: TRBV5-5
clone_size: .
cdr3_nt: TGTGCCAGCAGCATACCCAAGACTAGCCAAGGACCCTACAATGAGCAGTTCTTC
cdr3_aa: CASSIPKTSQGPYNEQFF

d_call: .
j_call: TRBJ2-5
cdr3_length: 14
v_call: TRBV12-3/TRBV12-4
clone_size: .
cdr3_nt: TGTGCCAGCAGCCGCCGACAGAAACAAGAGACCCAGTACTTC
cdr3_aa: CASSRRQKQETQYF

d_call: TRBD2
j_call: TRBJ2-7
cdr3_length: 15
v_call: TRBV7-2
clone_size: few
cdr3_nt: TGTGCCAGCAGCTTAGATCCGGGGGGCTCCTACGAGCAGTACTTC
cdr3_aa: CASSLDPGGSYEQYF

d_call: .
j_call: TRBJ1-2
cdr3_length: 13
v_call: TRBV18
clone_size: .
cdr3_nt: TGTGCCAGCTCACCACAACGGGAGCCTGGCTACACCTTC
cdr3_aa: CASSPQREPGYTF

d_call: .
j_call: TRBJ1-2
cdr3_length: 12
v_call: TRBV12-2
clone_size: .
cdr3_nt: TGTGCAGCTCCAGACAGAAGTTATGGCTACACCTTC
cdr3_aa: CAAPDRSYGYTF

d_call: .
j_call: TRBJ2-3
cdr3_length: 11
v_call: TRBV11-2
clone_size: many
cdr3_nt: TGTGCCAGCAGCCTCCTAGATACGCAGTATTTT
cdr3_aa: CASSLLDTQYF

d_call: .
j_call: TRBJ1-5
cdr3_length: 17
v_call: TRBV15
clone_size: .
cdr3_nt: TGTGCCACCAGCAGAGAGTTTGGGCTTTATAGCAATCAGCCCCAGCATTTT
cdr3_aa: CATSREFGLYSNQPQHF

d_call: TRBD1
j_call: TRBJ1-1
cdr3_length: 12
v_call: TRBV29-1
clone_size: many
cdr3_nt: TGCAGCGTGTCGACAGGGGACACTGAAGCTTTCTTT
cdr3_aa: CSVSTGDTEAFF

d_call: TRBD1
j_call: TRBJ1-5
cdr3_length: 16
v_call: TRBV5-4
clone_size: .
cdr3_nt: TGTGCCAGCAGCTTTGGGGGACAGGGAAACAATCAGCCCCAGCATTTT
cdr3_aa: CASSFGGQGNNQPQHF

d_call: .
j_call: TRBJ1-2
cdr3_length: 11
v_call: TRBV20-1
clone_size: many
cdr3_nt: TGCAGTGCTAGAGATAACTATGGCTACACCTTC
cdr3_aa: CSARDNYGYTF

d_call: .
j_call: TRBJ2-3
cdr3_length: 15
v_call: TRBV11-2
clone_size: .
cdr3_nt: TGTGCCAGCAGCCCGCGAGGACAGCCCACAGATACGCAGTATTTT
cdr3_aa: CASSPRGQPTDTQYF

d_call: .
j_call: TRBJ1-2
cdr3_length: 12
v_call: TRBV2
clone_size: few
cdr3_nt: TGTGCCAGCAGTGAAGCTGGATCGGGCTACACCTTC
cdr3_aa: CASSEAGSGYTF

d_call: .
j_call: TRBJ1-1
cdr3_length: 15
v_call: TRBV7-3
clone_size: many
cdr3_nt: TGTGCCAGCAGCTTAAACAAGGGGATGAACACTGAAGCTTTCTTT
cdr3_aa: CASSLNKGMNTEAFF

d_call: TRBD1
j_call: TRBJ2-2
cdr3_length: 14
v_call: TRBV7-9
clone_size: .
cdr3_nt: TGTGCCAGCAGCTTACACAGGGGCACCGGGGAGCTGTTTTTT
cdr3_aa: CASSLHRGTGELFF

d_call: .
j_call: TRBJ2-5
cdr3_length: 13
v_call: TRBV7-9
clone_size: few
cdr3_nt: TGTGCCAGCAGCTTGGGGGGGCACGAGACCCAGTACTTC
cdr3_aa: CASSLGGHETQYF

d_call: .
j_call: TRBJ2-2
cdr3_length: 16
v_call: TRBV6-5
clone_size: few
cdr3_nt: TGTGCCAGCAGTTATTTTCGGGGGCCGTTTACCGGGGAGCTGTTTTTT
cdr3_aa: CASSYFRGPFTGELFF

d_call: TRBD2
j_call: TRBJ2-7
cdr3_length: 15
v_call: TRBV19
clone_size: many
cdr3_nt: TGTGCCAGTAGTTCCGGGACTATCGCCTCCTACGAGCAGTACTTC
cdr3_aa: CASSSGTIASYEQYF

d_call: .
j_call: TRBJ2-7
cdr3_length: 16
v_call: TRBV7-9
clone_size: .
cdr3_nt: TGTGCCAGCAGCCCTCGTTTGGGGGGGGGCTTGGGCGAGCAGTACTTC
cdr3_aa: CASSPRLGGGLGEQYF

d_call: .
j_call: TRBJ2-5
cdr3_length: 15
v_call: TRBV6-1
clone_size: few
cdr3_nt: TGTGCCAGCAGTGAATTGACAGAGCCCCGAGAGACCCAGTACTTC
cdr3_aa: CASSELTEPRETQYF

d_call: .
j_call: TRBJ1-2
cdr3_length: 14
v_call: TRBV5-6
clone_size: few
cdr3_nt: TGTGCCAGCAGCATTGGACGGAAAGTCTATGGCTACACCTTC
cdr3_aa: CASSIGRKVYGYTF

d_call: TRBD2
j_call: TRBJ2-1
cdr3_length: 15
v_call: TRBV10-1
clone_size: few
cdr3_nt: TGCGCCAGCAGTGACTGGGCGGGGGGCCCCAATGAGCAGTTCTTC
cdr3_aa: CASSDWAGGPNEQFF

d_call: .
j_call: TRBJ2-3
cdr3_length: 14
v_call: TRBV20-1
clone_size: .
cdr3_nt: TGCAGTGTTTCTGCGGATCCTAGCACAGATACGCAGTATTTT
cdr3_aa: CSVSADPSTDTQYF

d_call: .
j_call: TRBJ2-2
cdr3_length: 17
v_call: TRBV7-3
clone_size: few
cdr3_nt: TGTGCCAGCAGCCCCCGTGGGGGGGCCCCGAACACCGGGGAGCTGTTTTTT
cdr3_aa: CASSPRGGAPNTGELFF

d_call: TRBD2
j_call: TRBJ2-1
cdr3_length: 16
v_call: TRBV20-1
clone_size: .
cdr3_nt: TGCAGTGCTAGGTCCGGGACTAGCGGGGACTACAATGAGCAGTTCTTC
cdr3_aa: CSARSGTSGDYNEQFF

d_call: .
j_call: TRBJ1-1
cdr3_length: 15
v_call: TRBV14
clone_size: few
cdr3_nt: TGTGCCAGCAGCCAAGAATGGGGGGCTTGGACTGAAGCTTTCTTT
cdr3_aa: CASSQEWGAWTEAFF

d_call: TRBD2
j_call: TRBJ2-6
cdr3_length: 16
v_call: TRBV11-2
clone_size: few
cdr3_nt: TGTGCCAGCAGCTTAAGCGGGGTGGCTGGGGCCAACGTCCTGACTTTC
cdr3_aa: CASSLSGVAGANVLTF

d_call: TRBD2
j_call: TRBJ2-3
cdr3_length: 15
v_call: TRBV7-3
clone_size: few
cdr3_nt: TGTGCCAGCAGCTTTGGACTAGCGGGGGGAGATACGCAGTATTTT
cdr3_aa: CASSFGLAGGDTQYF

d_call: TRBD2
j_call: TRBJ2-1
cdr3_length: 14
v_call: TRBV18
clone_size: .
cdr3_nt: TGTGCCAGCTCGCTCCCCGGGGGGAAAGGTGAGCAGTTCTTC
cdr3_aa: CASSLPGGKGEQFF

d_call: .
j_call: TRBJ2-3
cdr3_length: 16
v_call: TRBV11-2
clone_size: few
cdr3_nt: TGTGCCAGCAGCCTCGCAACTACTTCTAGCACAGATACGCAGTATTTT
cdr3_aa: CASSLATTSSTDTQYF

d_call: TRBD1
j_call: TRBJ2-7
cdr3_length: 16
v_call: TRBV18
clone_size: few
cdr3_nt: TGTGCCAGCTCACCCTTTCCGGGACAGGGGCCCTACGAGCAGTACTTC
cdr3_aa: CASSPFPGQGPYEQYF

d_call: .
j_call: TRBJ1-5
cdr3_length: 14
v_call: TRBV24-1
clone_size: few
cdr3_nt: TGTGCCACCAGTGACCCGGGGCAGGGTCAGCCCCAGCATTTT
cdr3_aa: CATSDPGQGQPQHF

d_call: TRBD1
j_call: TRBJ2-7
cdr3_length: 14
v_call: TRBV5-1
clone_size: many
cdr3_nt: TGCGCCAGCAGCTTGGGGCAGGGGGCATGGGAGCAGTACTTC
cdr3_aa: CASSLGQGAWEQYF

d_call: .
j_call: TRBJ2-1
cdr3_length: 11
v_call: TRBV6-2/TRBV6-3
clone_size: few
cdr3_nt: TGTGCCAGCAGTTACTCGAGTGAGCAGTTCTTC
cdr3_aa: CASSYSSEQFF

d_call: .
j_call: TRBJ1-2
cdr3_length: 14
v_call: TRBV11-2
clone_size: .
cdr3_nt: TGTGCCAGCAGCCGCCCTTACAGGGACGGTGGCTACACCTTC
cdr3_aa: CASSRPYRDGGYTF

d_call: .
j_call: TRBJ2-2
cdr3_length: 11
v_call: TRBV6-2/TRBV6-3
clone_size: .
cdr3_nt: TGTGCCAGCAGCCCCAGGGAGGAGCTGTTTTTT
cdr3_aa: CASSPREELFF

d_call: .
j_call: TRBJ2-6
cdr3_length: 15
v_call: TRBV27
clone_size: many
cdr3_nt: TGTGCCAGCAGTTCTATTGAGGTGGGGGCCAACGTCCTGACTTTC
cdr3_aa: CASSSIEVGANVLTF

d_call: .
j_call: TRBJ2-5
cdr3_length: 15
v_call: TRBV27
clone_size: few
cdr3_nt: TGTGCCAGCAGCTCCGTCGACCCCAAGCTCGGGACCCAGTACTTC
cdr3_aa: CASSSVDPKLGTQYF

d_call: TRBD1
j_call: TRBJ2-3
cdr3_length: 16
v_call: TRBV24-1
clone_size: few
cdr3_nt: TGTGCCACCAGCGGGCACCGGGACAGGGGGCTGGATACGCAGTATTTT
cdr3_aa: CATSGHRDRGLDTQYF